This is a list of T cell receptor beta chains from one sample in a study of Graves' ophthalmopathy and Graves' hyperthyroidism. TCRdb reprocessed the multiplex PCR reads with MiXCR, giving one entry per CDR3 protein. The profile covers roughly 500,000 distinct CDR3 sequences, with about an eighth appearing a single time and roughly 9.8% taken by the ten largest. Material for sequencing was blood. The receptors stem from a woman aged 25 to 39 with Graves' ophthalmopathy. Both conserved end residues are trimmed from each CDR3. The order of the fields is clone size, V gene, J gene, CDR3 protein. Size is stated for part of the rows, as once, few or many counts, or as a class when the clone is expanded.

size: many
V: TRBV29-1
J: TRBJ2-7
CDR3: SVDWAVRPEQY

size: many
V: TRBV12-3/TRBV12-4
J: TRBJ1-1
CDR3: ASSLGQGTAEAF

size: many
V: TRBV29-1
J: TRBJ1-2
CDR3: SVEQGVYGYT

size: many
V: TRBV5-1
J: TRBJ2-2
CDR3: ASSPQGGRFTGELF

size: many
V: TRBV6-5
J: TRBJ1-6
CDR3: ASSYSNSFSSPLH

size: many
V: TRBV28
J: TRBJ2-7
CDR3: ASSSSGTGIYEQY

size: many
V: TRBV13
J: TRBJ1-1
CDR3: ASSHNVIRENTEAF

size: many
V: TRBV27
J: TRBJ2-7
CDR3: ASSLSTGAFEQY

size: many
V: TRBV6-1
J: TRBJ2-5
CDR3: ASSEAAGEQETQY

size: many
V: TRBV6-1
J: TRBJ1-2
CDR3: ASSQGVRSGYT

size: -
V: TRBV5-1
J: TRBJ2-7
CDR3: ASSQEGRAYEQY